Below, 7 T cell receptor beta chains from the same sample are listed, as sequenced in a study of PD-L1 blockade in urothelial cancer. Measured with immunoSEQ multiplex PCR; TCRdb has only the in-frame clones, and not every one. The sample consists of approximately 110,000 clones, 70% to 90% of them appearing once. Sample: PBMCs, taken around atezolizumab (anti-PD-L1) treatment. The receptor source for this set is a man aged 45-65 years with urothelial cancer.

This clone showed up just a few times. The CDR3 DNA sequence: TGTGCCAGCAGTTACGTTCTGGGGCGCGGTTACGAGCAGTACTTC. It yields the protein CASSYVLGRGYEQYF. The V and J genes are TRBV6-5 and TRBJ2-7, with D maybe TRBD1 (5 bases). The V gene lost 2 bases and the J gene lost 4 bases, with 15 bases spanning the gap. The CDR3 has 15 amino acids. Germline V gene lookup returns CDR1 MNHEY and CDR2 SVGAGI.

The rearrangement uses TRBV30 and TRBJ2-1, with TRBD2 as a possible D gene (5 bases). Germline assignment: CDR1 GTSNPN and CDR2 SVGIG (reference sequence). This CDR3 has 14 amino acids. CDR3: CARSSGLARNEQFF. The CDR3 DNA reads TGTGCACGGAGCTCTGGTCTAGCTCGGAATGAGCAGTTCTTC.

The rearrangement links TRBV5-1 to TRBJ2-5; 8 bases are shared with TRBD1. Looked up from germline, CDR1 is SGHRS and CDR2 is YFSETQ. This CDR3 comprises 14 residues. V shed 5 bases, J shed 1 base, and the junction held 4 bases outside the gene matches. CDR3 protein: CASSLTGVQETQYF. CDR3 nucleotides: TGCGCCAGCAGTCTGACAGGGGTCCAAGAGACCCAGTACTTC.

V is TRBV5-1 and J is TRBJ2-2, with 8 bases that match TRBD1. Germline CDR1 SGHRS, CDR2 YFSETQ. With V trimmed by 4 bases and J by 1 base, 3 bases remained unmatched. There are 15 residues in the CDR3. Written as DNA, the CDR3 is TGCGCCAGCAGCGCTGGGACAGGGAACACCGGGGAGCTGTTTTTT. Translating gives CASSAGTGNTGELFF.

V usage is TRBV11-2 and J usage is TRBJ2-1, with D maybe TRBD1 (6 bases). Trimming cost V 3 bases and J 3 bases, with 12 bases left between them. The CDR3 loop spans 15 amino acids. Germline V CDR1 and CDR2: SGHAT, FQNNGV. This chain's CDR3 is CASSLSGALYNEQFF. For the CDR3, the DNA is TGTGCCAGCAGCTTGTCAGGGGCCCTCTACAATGAGCAGTTCTTC.

This clone appeared once. The gene calls are TRBV19 and TRBJ2-7; TRBD1 agrees at 9 bases. This CDR3 spans 17 amino acids. Trimming cost V 2 bases and J 0 bases; bases outside gene matches: 8. The germline gives CDR1 LNHDA, CDR2 SQIVND (reference sequence). The CDR3 DNA sequence: TGTGCCAGTAGTATAAAGGGGGACAGGGTCATCTCCTACGAGCAGTACTTC. Translated, it gives CASSIKGDRVISYEQYF.

The CDR3 sequence: CASSAQRSSGRIDTQYF. The CDR3 nucleotides read TGTGCCAGCAGTGCTCAGCGGTCTAGCGGGAGGATTGATACGCAGTATTTT. The J gene is TRBJ2-3, the V gene TRBV6-1; 11 nucleotides agree with TRBD2. The CDR3 loop spans 17 amino acids. The germline CDR1 and CDR2 sequences are MNHNS and SASEGT. V lost 4 bases, J lost 6 bases, and 12 bases stayed unmatched.